This paragraph covers one TCR beta chain sequence. Its specificity is unknown. PCR was performed using 60 Vbeta and 13 Jbeta primers. Assay used: immunoSEQ multiplex PCR; TCRdb lists only in-frame clones, some missing. The table has about 200,000 clones, about 80% seen once. The data derive from a study of cytomegalovirus exposure and HLA in healthy donors. Study context: Early released data comprised around 80 million unique TCRs from HLA-typed donors. In terms of ancestry, the Caucasian-associated cluster contained roughly 81% of the approximately 420 genotyped donors. Overall study results and limits: Cytomegalovirus status was reportedly diagnosed by the classifier with high sensitivity and specificity. CMV serostatus was the sole immune exposure information available.

V shed 2 bases and J shed 4 bases, with 14 bases lying between them. The CDR3 has 15 amino acids. Germline V gene data show CDR1 as SEHNR and CDR2 as FQNEAQ (reference sequence). The sequence was obtained from a man aged 35 to 55 in good health and CMV-seronegative. The sequenced sample consisted of PBMCs. J is TRBJ1-2 and V is TRBV7-9; TRBD1 is a possible D gene (6 bases). The CDR3 coding sequence is TGTGCCAGCAGCTTAAGCTTCAGGGGCGTCTATGGCTACACCTTC. Encoded protein: CASSLSFRGVYGYTF.